These 26 T cell receptor beta chains originate from one sample sequenced in a study of T-cell memory formation after mild COVID-19 (dated by TCRdb to about 2021). The method behind the library was 5' RACE. The run used an Illumina NovaSeq 6000. The public reads were reprocessed in TCRdb via fastp at Q25 and MiXCR, keeping in-frame beta chains. All rows with the same CDR3 protein become a single entry with the most common DNA and genes. In this sample the table shows 250,000 to 400,000 distinct CDR3 sequences, 13% to 15% of which occur a single time. The ten largest make up roughly a fifth of the sample. Source material: PBMCs or a T cell subset sorted from them (not recorded which). The source is a man aged 18 to 29 who had mild COVID-19 (a few samples of this study predate the infection). The sample titles of this study are shuffled in the database, so cell type and time point are left out; the donor was told from shared clones.

The V and J genes are TRBV4-1 and TRBJ1-2, with unresolved D. Trimming took 0 bases from V and 8 from J, leaving 13 bases between them. Germline V CDR1 and CDR2: MGHRA, YSYEKL. This CDR3 region has 14 residues. In nucleotides, the CDR3 is TGCGCCAGCAGCCAAGATAGCGCACCTGGAGGCTACACCTTC. It yields the protein CASSQDSAPGGYTF.

The chain combines TRBV6-2 or TRBV6-3 with TRBJ1-5, with D hard to call. The CDR3 contains 17 residues. V lost 6 bases and J 6 bases, leaving 24 bases between the germline ends. CDR1 is MNHEY and CDR2 is SVGEGT in the germline V gene. This CDR3 reads CASSNGVRSLLGQPQHF. As DNA, the CDR3 is TGTGCCAGCAGCAACGGCGTCAGGTCTCTCCTGGGTCAGCCCCAGCATTTT.

The chain employs TRBV5-1 and TRBJ2-5, with a possible D match to TRBD1 (7 bases). Germline V gives CDR1 SGHRS, CDR2 YFSETQ. The V end lost 0 bases, the J end lost 4 bases, and 16 bases lay between the germline ends. The CDR3 is 16 residues long. CDR3 protein: CASSLVEGAVRETQYF. Here the CDR3 DNA reads TGCGCCAGCAGCTTGGTGGAGGGGGCGGTGAGAGAGACCCAGTACTTC.

V usage is TRBV15 and J usage is TRBJ2-5; 7 bases map to TRBD1. With V trimmed by 2 bases and J by 4 bases, 4 bases remained unmatched. Germline CDR1 is LNHNV and CDR2 is YYDKDF (reference sequence). The CDR3 has 14 amino acids. The CDR3 loop reads CATSRPGGRETQYF. The CDR3, as DNA: TGTGCCACCAGCAGACCAGGGGGTCGAGAGACCCAGTACTTC.

This rearrangement joins TRBV11-2 to TRBJ1-1; TRBD1 is a possible D gene (5 bases). Deletions cut 10 bases from V and 2 bases from J, with 17 bases between. The CDR3 loop spans 14 amino acids. Germline-derived CDR1 and CDR2 are SGHAT and FQNNGV. DNA of the CDR3: TGTGCCATCGGTCGGGACCGGATAAACACTGAAGCTTTCTTT. Its translation: CAIGRDRINTEAFF.

V is TRBV6-5 and J is TRBJ2-3; D unclear. The CDR3 has 16 residues. CDR1 and CDR2 (germline): MNHEY, SVGAGI. With 7 bases removed from V and 0 bases from J, the gap between germline ends came to 17 bases. CDR3 DNA: TGTGCCAGCACCCAGGTTTCGGGCTCTAGCACAGATACGCAGTATTTT. Protein product: CASTQVSGSSTDTQYF.

This clonotype was seen only a few times. This chain links TRBV4-2 with TRBJ2-3; weak D call: TRBD2 (5 bases). Germline-derived CDR1 and CDR2 are LGHNA and YNFKEQ. Between the trimmed V and J ends, which lost 4 bases and 2 bases, there was a span of 19 bases. The CDR3 extends over 17 amino acids. For the CDR3, the DNA is TGTGCCAGCAGCCCGGGGAGTGGGCTGCACTTCACAGATACGCAGTATTTT. Translating it yields CASSPGSGLHFTDTQYF.

This clonotype was observed a handful of times. V gene TRBV30 combines with J gene TRBJ1-1; D not resolved. Germline CDR1 reads GTSNPN; CDR2 reads SVGIG (reference sequence). The CDR3 sequence is 11 residues long. Trimming cost V 3 bases and J 5 bases, with 7 bases left between them. CDR3 in amino acids: CAWSPRTEAFF. CDR3 DNA sequence: TGTGCCTGGAGCCCCAGGACTGAAGCTTTCTTT. Together with reference TRBV30 and TRBJ1-1, the CDR3 gives the full variable domain: SQTIHQWPATLVQPVGSPLSLECTVEGTSNPNLYWYRQAAGRGLQLLFYSVGIGQISSEVPQNLSASRPQDRQFILSSKKLLLSDSGFYLCAWSPRTEAFFGQGTRLTVV.

Only a few counts were recorded for this clonotype. This chain links TRBV29-1 with TRBJ2-5; D may be TRBD2 (7 bases). The V end lost 1 base, the J end lost 4 bases, and 13 bases lay between the germline ends. Germline V lookup: CDR1 SQVTM, CDR2 ANQGSEA. The CDR3 runs 14 residues. The CDR3 DNA is TGCAGCGTTGAAGCCCCAGGGGAGGGAGAGACCCAGTACTTC. It codes for CSVEAPGEGETQYF.

This clonotype has at least ten counts. The chain joins TRBV5-1 to TRBJ2-7; TRBD1 matches at 9 bases. Per the germline V gene, CDR1 is SGHRS and CDR2 is YFSETQ. Germline trimming cut 2 bases from V and 5 bases from J; bases unmatched to any gene: 5. This CDR3 contains 14 residues. CDR3 amino acids: CASSFPGTGNEQYF. The CDR3 bases are TGCGCCAGCAGCTTCCCAGGGACAGGGAACGAGCAGTACTTC.

A few counts support this clonotype. The chain combines TRBV12-3 or TRBV12-4 with TRBJ2-2; D is unclear. The CDR3 consists of 13 residues. The V gene lost 6 bases and the J gene lost 7 bases, with 12 bases spanning the gap. CDR3 residues: CASSPTLGGELFF. CDR3 bases: TGTGCCAGCAGCCCAACCCTCGGCGGGGAGCTGTTTTTT.

This clonotype was recorded a few times. This chain joins TRBV27 and TRBJ2-7; D is perhaps TRBD1 (6 bases). CDR1 MNHEY and CDR2 SMNVEV come from the germline V gene (reference sequence). The CDR3 runs to 15 residues. Trimming removed 3 bases at V and 2 bases at J, with 14 bases between. CDR3 DNA sequence: TGTGCCAGCAGTTTCTACGGACAGACCACCTACGAGCAGTACTTC. Translated, it gives CASSFYGQTTYEQYF.

This clonotype was recorded a few times. The chain combines TRBV7-2 with TRBJ2-7, with 8 bases lining up with TRBD1. Germline V gene data show CDR1 as SGHTA and CDR2 as FQGNSA. CDR3 length: 13 residues. J gave up 7 bases and V 7 bases, and 9 bases lay outside the gene matches. In DNA, the CDR3 is TGTGCCAGCACCCCGGGACAGGCTCAGGAGCAGTACTTC. Encoded protein: CASTPGQAQEQYF.

This clonotype was detected a few times. The chain joins TRBV7-2 to TRBJ1-5; TRBD1 aligns across 7 bases. The CDR3 has 13 residues. The germline V gene encodes CDR1 SGHTA and CDR2 FQGNSA. The V segment lost 5 bases and the J segment 5 bases; nucleotides outside the gene matches: 3. This CDR3 reads CASSTDRDQPQHF. CDR3 sequence (DNA): TGTGCCAGCAGCACAGACAGGGATCAGCCCCAGCATTTT.

V is TRBV11-2 and J is TRBJ2-7; D is possibly TRBD2 (5 bases). Trimming stripped 5 bases from V and 6 bases from J, with 11 bases between. CDR1 is SGHAT and CDR2 is FQNNGV in the germline V gene. CDR3 length: 12 residues. This CDR3 reads CASSHAAGEQYV. The DNA of the CDR3 is TGTGCCAGCAGCCACGCGGCGGGCGAGCAGTACGTC.

The chain recombines TRBV18 with TRBJ2-1; D uncertain. Trimming stripped 0 bases from V and 8 bases from J, with 11 bases between. The CDR3 is 14 residues long. The germline gives CDR1 KGHSH, CDR2 LQKENI. This CDR3 is CASSPPVRVHEQFF. CDR3 coding DNA: TGTGCCAGCTCACCACCGGTAAGGGTCCATGAGCAGTTCTTC.

This sequence joins TRBV4-2 and TRBJ2-2; 8 nucleotides line up with TRBD2. There are 17 residues in the CDR3. The germline CDR1 and CDR2 sequences are LGHNA and YNFKEQ. V lost 0 bases and J lost 4; bases outside the gene matches: 7. DNA for the CDR3: TGTGCCAGCAGCCAAGAAGCCTCGCGGGGGGTCACCGGGGAGCTGTTTTTT. Amino acids: CASSQEASRGVTGELFF.

The chain joins TRBV10-3 to TRBJ2-7; 11 bases align to TRBD1. Germline-derived CDR1 and CDR2 are ENHRY and SYGVKD. With V trimmed by 6 bases and J by 10 bases, 11 bases remained unmatched. CDR3 length: 14 residues. This CDR3 is CAIRSAGTGGDQYV. CDR3 DNA: TGTGCCATCAGATCTGCCGGGACAGGGGGAGATCAGTACGTC.

The chain has TRBV25-1 and TRBJ2-3, with D perhaps TRBD2 (6 bases). The CDR3 spans 13 residues. The germline gives CDR1 MGHDK, CDR2 SYGVNS. V gave up 3 bases and J gave up 4 bases, with 8 bases separating them. As DNA, the CDR3 is TGTGCCAGCAGTGATGGACTACCAGATACGCAGTATTTT. Protein product: CASSDGLPDTQYF.

As to this clonotype: A much larger clone sits a single nucleotide away, making a read error possible. The chain carries TRBV4-3 and TRBJ2-3; D gene ambiguous. V lost 4 bases and J 5 bases, leaving 10 bases between the germline ends. From germline, CDR1 is LGHNA and CDR2 YSLEER. This CDR3 has 13 amino acids. CDR3 DNA sequence: TGCGCCAGCAGCCCAGACACGGTAGATACGCAGTATTTT. Protein product: CASSPDTVDTQYF.

V usage is TRBV7-2 and J usage is TRBJ2-1; a weak D match, TRBD2 (8 bases). Trimming pared 5 bases from V and 5 bases from J, leaving 31 bases between. Germline V lookup: CDR1 SGHTA, CDR2 FQGNSA. There are 20 residues in the CDR3. CDR3 in amino acids: CASSPKLARGVAGRNNEQFF. DNA for the CDR3: TGTGCCAGCAGCCCCAAATTAGCCAGGGGGGTAGCGGGGCGCAACAATGAGCAGTTCTTC.

This clonotype was counted at least ten times. V is TRBV20-1 and J is TRBJ2-5; TRBD2 might be the D (5 bases). V was trimmed by 0 bases and J by 0 bases, leaving 14 bases between them. Germline V gene data show CDR1 as DFQATT and CDR2 as SNEGSKA (reference sequence). CDR3 length: 16 amino acids. The CDR3 here is CSARDIPGEYQETQYF. The CDR3, as DNA: TGCAGTGCTAGAGATATCCCCGGGGAATACCAAGAGACCCAGTACTTC.

This clonotype was observed a handful of times. The CDR3 DNA reads TGTGCCAGCAGTTTATTGGGGACGGGGGAATTAGCTTTCTTT. It codes for CASSLLGTGELAFF. The J gene is TRBJ1-1, the V gene TRBV28, with a tentative D call TRBD1 (5 bases). Deletions cut 1 base from V and 10 bases from J, with 16 bases between. The CDR3 runs 14 residues. Germline V gives CDR1 MDHEN, CDR2 SYDVKM.

There are a few counts of this clonotype. In DNA, the CDR3 is TGTGCCAGCAGCCCTGCTAGCGGGGGGGCGAATACGCAGTATTTT. This translates into CASSPASGGANTQYF. This sequence joins TRBV7-3 and TRBJ2-3; 12 bases match TRBD2. V shed 5 bases and J 7 bases; nucleotides not matched to a gene: 7. The CDR3 loop spans 15 amino acids. CDR1 SGHTA and CDR2 FQGTGA come from the germline V gene.

This clonotype was recorded many times. The chain combines TRBV29-1 with TRBJ2-3; 14 nucleotides line up with TRBD2. Germline trimming cut 6 bases from V and 4 bases from J; bases unmatched to any gene: 6. Looked up from germline, CDR1 is SQVTM and CDR2 is ANQGSEA. CDR3 size: 15 residues. The CDR3 region has the DNA TGCAGCGTCTCGACTAGCGGGGGGGCGGCAGATACGCAGTATTTT. Its protein is CSVSTSGGAADTQYF.

This clonotype was found once. J is TRBJ2-1 and V is TRBV7-6; 7 nucleotides align to TRBD2. The ends lost 2 bases at V and 8 bases at J; junction bases unmatched: 15. This CDR3 contains 17 residues. Germline values: CDR1 SGHVS, CDR2 FNYEAQ. CDR3 amino acids: CASSLIPPGGREDEQFF. The CDR3, as DNA: TGTGCCAGCAGCTTAATCCCCCCGGGGGGTCGTGAGGATGAGCAGTTCTTC. Looking up the rest from reference TRBV7-6 and TRBJ2-1 gives the full variable domain: GAGVSQSPRYKVTKRGQDVALRCDPISGHVSLYWYRQALGQGPEFLTYFNYEAQQDKSGLPNDRFSAERPEGSISTLTIQRTEQRDSAMYRCASSLIPPGGREDEQFFGPGTRLTVL.